The 16 T cell receptor beta chains below were found in one sample sequenced in a study of radiotherapy plus CTLA-4 blockade in lung cancer. Sequencing used immunoSEQ multiplex PCR; TCRdb keeps in-frame clones, though not all of them. The table records 34,000 or so clones, about four fifths of them present only once. The sequenced sample was peripheral blood, obtained from a patient treated with radiotherapy plus ipilimumab. Source of these receptors: a human donor with non-small cell lung cancer that progressed on radiotherapy plus ipilimumab.

This chain uses TRBV5-1 with TRBJ2-7, with D possibly matching TRBD1 (6 bases). The CDR3 has 14 residues. V was clipped by 4 bases and J by 6 bases, with 17 bases between them. Germline lookup yields CDR1 SGHRS and CDR2 YFSETQ. The CDR3 nucleotides are TGCGCCAGCAGCGACACAGAGGGGGTTGGCGAGCAGTACTTC. It yields the protein CASSDTEGVGEQYF.

J is TRBJ1-6 and V is TRBV7-2; possible D gene TRBD1, 5 bases. The CDR3 loop spans 13 amino acids. Germline assignment: CDR1 SGHTA and CDR2 FQGNSA. The V and J ends lost 5 bases and 7 bases respectively, with 9 bases between them. In DNA form, the CDR3 reads TGTGCCAGCAGCCCGAGACAGAATTCACCCCTCCACTTT. This codes for CASSPRQNSPLHF.

This clone was detected only a few times. The rearrangement links TRBV19 to TRBJ1-2; D uncertain. V was cut by 7 bases and J by 2 bases, with 17 bases left in between. The germline V gene has CDR1 LNHDA and CDR2 SQIVND (reference sequence). The CDR3 totals 15 residues. The CDR3 DNA follows: TGTGCCAGTACCCGGGAGGGCAGAGCGAACTATGGCTACACCTTC. It specifies CASTREGRANYGYTF.

This clone was counted between two and nine times. The CDR3 DNA reads TGTGCCAGCAGCTTAGGGGGGACAGGGACTAGCAATGAGCAGTTCTTC. Protein: CASSLGGTGTSNEQFF. The chain carries TRBV13 and TRBJ2-1; D perhaps matches TRBD1 (9 bases). The V gene's germline CDR1 is PRHDT and CDR2 FYEKMQ (reference sequence). Trimming cost V 0 bases and J 6 bases, with 15 bases left between them. This CDR3 contains 16 residues.

The chain carries TRBV11-3 and TRBJ2-5; D might be TRBD1 (6 bases). This CDR3 has 13 amino acids. Trimming took off 3 bases at V and 7 bases at J, with 12 bases between the two ends. Germline V gene data show CDR1 as SGHNT and CDR2 as YENEEA. CDR3: CASSFRQDGTQYF. The CDR3 DNA is TGTGCCAGCAGCTTTAGACAGGATGGGACCCAGTACTTC.

Comment on this clone: At one end the junction does not follow the germline gene, possibly because of a read error. Other DNA sequences from this sample encode an identical CDR3 as well. V gene TRBV5-1 combines with J gene TRBJ2-3; D gene uncertain. The CDR3 extends over 15 amino acids. Germline values: CDR1 SGHRS, CDR2 YFSETQ. The CDR3 region has the DNA TGCGCTAGCAGCTTGTATGGCGGTCCCACAGATACGCAGTATTTT. Translation gives CASSLYGGPTDTQYF.

The V call is TRBV11-1, the J call TRBJ1-2, with 8 bases identical to TRBD1. Germline CDR1 and CDR2: SGHAT and FQDESV (reference sequence). Trimming at V came to 2 bases and at J to 8 bases, leaving 7 bases not matched to a gene. There are 14 residues in the CDR3. DNA for the CDR3: TGTGCCAGCAGCTTACTCGGACAGGGTACAGGCTACACCTTC. It encodes CASSLLGQGTGYTF.

The CDR3 region has the DNA TGCGCCAGCAGCCTATTGACAGGGGAATCCACTGAAGCTTTCTTT. Its translation is CASSLLTGESTEAFF. J is TRBJ1-1 and V is TRBV4-1; 8 bases are shared with TRBD1. CDR1 is MGHRA, CDR2 YSYEKL, per germline. The J segment lost 4 bases and the V segment lost 4 bases, leaving 8 bases of the junction unmatched. The CDR3 runs to 15 residues.

The table lists this clone with a count of one. The V call is TRBV9, the J call TRBJ2-3, with 8 bases matching TRBD2. CDR1 SGDLS and CDR2 YYNGEE come from the germline V gene. This CDR3 is 15 amino acids long. Unmatched junction bases numbered 5, after V lost 3 bases and J lost 2 bases. DNA of the CDR3: TGTGCCAGCAGCGGAACTAGCGGAGACACAGATACGCAGTATTTT. Its translation is CASSGTSGDTDTQYF.

This clone turned up a few times. This chain joins TRBV6-6 and TRBJ1-4; D is unresolved. Germline CDR1 reads MNHNY; CDR2 reads SVGAGI (reference sequence). The CDR3 runs to 12 residues. Trimming removed 0 bases at V and 7 bases at J, with 3 bases between. The CDR3 reads CASSYSTEKLFF. In nucleotides, the CDR3 is TGTGCCAGCAGTTACTCGACTGAAAAACTGTTTTTT.

The chain recombines TRBV28 with TRBJ1-4; the D gene is possibly TRBD1 (5 bases). CDR3 length: 13 amino acids. V was pared by 8 bases and J by 12 bases, with 19 bases between. Germline V gives CDR1 MDHEN, CDR2 SYDVKM. CDR3 protein: CASRPGGGEELFF. The CDR3 bases are TGTGCCAGCCGCCCCGGGGGAGGCGAAGAACTGTTTTTT.

The chain employs TRBV29-1 and TRBJ2-2; 10 bases match TRBD2. Germline-derived CDR1 and CDR2 are SQVTM and ANQGSEA. CDR3 size: 15 residues. V lost 6 bases, J lost 6 bases, and 10 bases stayed unmatched. The CDR3 loop is CSVSSGGAFSGELFF. The CDR3 DNA follows: TGCAGCGTCTCAAGCGGGGGGGCTTTTTCCGGGGAGCTGTTTTTT.

J is TRBJ2-2 and V is TRBV6-5; TRBD2 agrees at 8 bases. The germline gives CDR1 MNHEY, CDR2 SVGAGI. With 5 bases clipped from V and 4 bases from J, the junction kept 6 bases outside the gene matches. The CDR3 has 15 amino acids. In nucleotides, the CDR3 is TGTGCCAGCAGTGGGATGCTAGCGGGCACCGGGGAGCTGTTTTTT. Its protein is CASSGMLAGTGELFF.

This chain uses TRBV2 with TRBJ1-2; D gene ambiguous. Germline CDR1 reads SNHLY; CDR2 reads FYNNEI. V shed 4 bases and J shed 2 bases, with 8 bases lying between them. The CDR3 runs to 13 residues. As DNA, the CDR3 is TGTGCCAGCAGTGCGGCCAGCAACTATGGCTACACCTTC. Amino acid sequence: CASSAASNYGYTF.

The chain is built from TRBV9 and TRBJ1-2; TRBD1 is a possible D gene (6 bases). V lost 2 bases, J lost 4 bases, and 12 bases lay in between. Germline V CDR1 and CDR2: SGDLS, YYNGEE. The CDR3 runs to 14 residues. DNA for the CDR3: TGTGCCAGCAGCGTGGGGGGGCTGGCCTATGGCTACACCTTC. Protein product: CASSVGGLAYGYTF.

The chain uses TRBV4-1 and TRBJ1-5; the match to TRBD1 covers 10 bases. CDR3 size: 15 residues. Germline loops: CDR1 MGHRA, CDR2 YSYEKL. The V and J ends lost 5 bases and 5 bases, in that order; junction bases with no gene match: 6. In DNA form, the CDR3 reads TGCGCCAGCAGCACCGGGACAGGGGCCCATCAGCCCCAGCATTTT. This sequence encodes CASSTGTGAHQPQHF.